The rows below give T cell receptor beta chains drawn from one sample of a study of T cells in Graves' hyperthyroidism and ophthalmopathy. TCRdb ran MiXCR on the multiplex PCR reads and lists one entry per CDR3 protein. This sample yields around 300,000 distinct CDR3 sequences, of which roughly 18% are seen a single time; 39% belongs to the top ten. The material sequenced was blood. These receptors all come from a man aged 50-60 years with Graves' ophthalmopathy. Both conserved end residues are part of each CDR3. D genes are given only for firm matches.

CSARDVDRGYGYTF	TRBJ1-2	TRBV20-1	TRBD1
CASIPGRASTDTQYF	TRBJ2-3	TRBV2	.
CSVRRGHEQFF	TRBJ2-1	TRBV29-1	.
CATSGILAGAYNEQFF	TRBJ2-1	TRBV15	TRBD2
CATSREYYGYTF	TRBJ1-2	TRBV15	.
CASSQDARGNQPQHF	TRBJ1-5	TRBV3-1	.
CASSEGGAKNIQYF	TRBJ2-4	TRBV2	.
CASNGLAGYRNEQFF	TRBJ2-1	TRBV6-1	TRBD2
CATSDLREQYF	TRBJ2-7	TRBV24-1	.
CASSPTGMNTEAFF	TRBJ1-1	TRBV12-3/TRBV12-4	TRBD1
CATSDPSTGATNEKLFF	TRBJ1-4	TRBV24-1	.
CASWTVNSGNTIYF	TRBJ1-3	TRBV12-3/TRBV12-4	.
CASSQGLEGSEQYF	TRBJ2-7	TRBV4-1	.
CASSEIGGTYNEQFF	TRBJ2-1	TRBV2	.
CASSIAGRDTDTQYF	TRBJ2-3	TRBV19	.
CASSRIWWGTGDNEQFF	TRBJ2-1	TRBV28	TRBD1
CASSLTSGSDEQFF	TRBJ2-1	TRBV11-2	TRBD2
CSASWTGYEQYF	TRBJ2-7	TRBV20-1	TRBD1